This TCR beta chain stems from a study of blood T cell repertoires in COVID-19. Study information: The analysed material was cDNA or gDNA that came from T cells, B-cell-depleted T cells, or PBMCs.

This clone appeared a single time. The ends were cut back, 1 base at V and 3 bases at J, with 12 bases in the middle. The CDR3 runs 15 residues. Germline V gives CDR1 LNHDA, CDR2 SQIVND (reference sequence). Per the original data handling: Reference gene primer amplification in the assay estimated nucleated cell counts. The data were produced by immunoSEQ multiplex PCR, yet TCRdb's version contains in-frame clones alone and is incomplete. For V, J and clone size, that table is used; D and trimming come from the DNA. The sample contains over 85,000 clones, approximately 85% of which appear only once. Sequences were obtained from peripheral blood. This sequence joins TRBV19 and TRBJ1-1; perhaps TRBD1 as D (6 bases). This clonotype originated in a woman aged 80 or over with COVID-19, enrolled during active disease. The CDR3 bases are TGTGCCAGTAGTATAGTAGCGGGGGCCGACACTGAAGCTTTCTTT. Translated, it gives CASSIVAGADTEAFF.